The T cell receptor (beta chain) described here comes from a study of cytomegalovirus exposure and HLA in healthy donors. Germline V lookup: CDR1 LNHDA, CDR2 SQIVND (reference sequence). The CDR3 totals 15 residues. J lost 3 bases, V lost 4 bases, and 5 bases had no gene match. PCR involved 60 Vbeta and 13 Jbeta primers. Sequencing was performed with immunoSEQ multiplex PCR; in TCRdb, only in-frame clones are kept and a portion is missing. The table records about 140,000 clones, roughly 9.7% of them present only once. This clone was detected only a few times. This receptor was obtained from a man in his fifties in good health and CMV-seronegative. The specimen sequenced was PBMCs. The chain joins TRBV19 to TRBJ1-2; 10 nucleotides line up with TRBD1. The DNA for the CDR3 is TGTGCCAGTAGTAGGACAGGGGGTTACGACTATGGCTACACCTTC. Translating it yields CASSRTGGYDYGYTF.